This T cell receptor beta chain emerged from a study of T cells in Graves' hyperthyroidism and ophthalmopathy. It was RNA transcripts that yielded the amplified TCR beta CDR3 regions. The HTBI primer set was used in a first-round RT-PCR of the TCR CDR3. TCRdb itself ran the multiplex PCR reads through MiXCR, one entry per CDR3 protein. The sample lists approximately 410,000 distinct CDR3 sequences, around 15% seen once, with roughly 13% in the top ten. This clonotype was seen many times. V was cut by 1 base and J by 7 bases, with 13 bases left in between. CDR3 length equals 15 residues. The rearrangement joins TRBV12-3 or TRBV12-4 to TRBJ1-4; D uncertain. Sequenced sample: blood. The clonotype was recovered from a man aged 18-30 years with Graves' ophthalmopathy. The CDR3 DNA follows: TGTGCCAGCAGTTTAGGTGTTGGGTTGGGTGAAAAACTGTTTTTT. Its protein is CASSLGVGLGEKLFF.